The TCR beta chain under discussion was sequenced for a study of blood T cells in healthy people across ages. Across the whole study: Per two T cells, template switching captured roughly one barcoded beta molecule.

A second roughly 6 to 11 cycle PCR used barcoded and J-beta primers. Each CDR3 protein is one row after TCRdb ran MiXCR on the 5' RACE reads. In the table there are approximately 810,000 distinct CDR3 sequences, roughly 26% of which are singletons. This CDR3 spans 16 amino acids. Trimming stripped 0 bases from V and 3 bases from J, with 14 bases between. Germline CDR1 ENHRY, CDR2 SYGVKD. The sequence derives from an elderly woman in good health. V gene TRBV10-3 combines with J gene TRBJ1-1, with D uncertain. Material for sequencing was blood. CDR3 sequence reads: CAISESPKGRDTEAFF. CDR3 sequence (DNA): TGTGCCATCAGTGAGTCCCCGAAGGGTAGGGACACTGAAGCTTTCTTT.